The 5 T cell receptor beta chains listed next were all sequenced from one sample in a study of identical twins. TCRdb re-derived calls from the 5' RACE reads in MiXCR, one entry per CDR3 protein. There are approximately 240,000 distinct CDR3 sequences in the sample; 11% to 15% occur only once, and around 8.3% lies in the top ten. The material sequenced was memory (CD45RO+) T cells sorted from blood. The receptors were sampled from a woman aged 18-35 years in good health.

The CDR3 sequence is CASSPLGGPQHF. CDR3 DNA: TGTGCCAGCAGCCCCCTAGGGGGGCCCCAGCATTTT. The chain carries TRBV27 and TRBJ1-5, with D possibly being TRBD1 (6 bases). Trimming pared 6 bases from V and 9 bases from J, leaving 12 bases between. There are 12 residues in the CDR3. Germline values: CDR1 MNHEY, CDR2 SMNVEV (reference sequence).

This sequence joins TRBV18 and TRBJ2-7, with D unclear. V lost 3 bases and J lost 6, with 12 bases in between. CDR3 length equals 13 residues. Germline CDR1 and CDR2: KGHSH and LQKENI. The CDR3: CASSPDPTLEQYF. As DNA, the CDR3 is TGTGCCAGCTCACCGGACCCTACGCTCGAGCAGTACTTC.

This clonotype was seen only a few times. This chain links TRBV11-3 with TRBJ1-2, with a tentative D call TRBD1 (6 bases). Germline-derived CDR1 and CDR2 are SGHNT and YENEEA. With 6 bases removed from V and 8 bases from J, the gap between germline ends came to 16 bases. This CDR3 spans 13 amino acids. The CDR3 bases are TGTGCCAGCAGTCCAACGGACAGTGGCGGCTACACCTTC. Its translation: CASSPTDSGGYTF.

This rearrangement joins TRBV9 to TRBJ1-1; D is possibly TRBD1 (6 bases). CDR3 length: 15 residues. CDR1 is SGDLS and CDR2 is YYNGEE in the germline V gene. V lost 3 bases to trimming and J lost 0 bases, with 12 bases between them. CDR3 sequence reads: CASSERQDLNTEAFF. The CDR3 nucleotides read TGTGCCAGCAGCGAGAGACAGGATTTGAACACTGAAGCTTTCTTT.

A word on this clonotype: One end of the junction is discordant with germline, which a read error may explain. The chain has TRBV7-6 and TRBJ2-1; 10 nucleotides agree with TRBD2. Germline V gene data show CDR1 as SGHVS and CDR2 as FNYEAQ. The CDR3 runs to 17 residues. The CDR3 reads CASSSRTSGTTGNEQFF. CDR3 nucleotide sequence: TGTGCCAGTAGCTCCCGGACTAGCGGAACGACCGGCAATGAGCAGTTCTTC.